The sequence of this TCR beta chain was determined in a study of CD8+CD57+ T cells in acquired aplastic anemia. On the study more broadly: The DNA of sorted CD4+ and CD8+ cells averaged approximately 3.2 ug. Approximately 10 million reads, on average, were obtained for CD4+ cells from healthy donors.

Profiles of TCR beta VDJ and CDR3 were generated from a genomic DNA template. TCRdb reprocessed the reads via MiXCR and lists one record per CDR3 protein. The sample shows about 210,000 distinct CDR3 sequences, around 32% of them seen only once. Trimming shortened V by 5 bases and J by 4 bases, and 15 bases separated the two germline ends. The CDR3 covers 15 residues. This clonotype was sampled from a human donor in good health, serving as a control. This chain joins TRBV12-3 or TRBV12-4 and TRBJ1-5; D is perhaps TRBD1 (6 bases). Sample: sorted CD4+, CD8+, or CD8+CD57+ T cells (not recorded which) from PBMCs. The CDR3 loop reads CASSTGRGLNQPQHF. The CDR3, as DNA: TGTGCCAGCAGTACGGGCCGGGGGCTAAATCAGCCCCAGCATTTT.